This T cell receptor beta chain was found in a study of blood T cell repertoires in COVID-19 (dated by TCRdb to 2020 to 2021). Turning to the overall study: Samples covering the acute and convalescent phases of COVID-19 were provided by collaborators in the United States, Italy and Spain. The material from the prospective study consisted of cDNA or gDNA derived from T cells, B-cell-depleted T cells, or PBMCs. Subjects who had been exposed to COVID-19, were actively infected with it, or had recovered from it provided the deeply sampled blood TCRbeta repertoires that made up the dataset. The repertoires were released in a freely available public database meant as a resource for research on the immune response to SARS-CoV-2. Samples were obtained from the ongoing ImmuneRACE study (first 160 participants) and from 1,254 subjects provided by 6 global collaborators. A de-identified subject ID, COVID-19 status, age in years and sex were almost always included in the sample metadata. Where available, HLA class I and class II types were obtained from metadata supplied by the sample provider rather than from assay-based typing. Study-wide conclusions, independent of this receptor: The quantity of clinical and demographic metadata differed by source and by participant and was supplied without curation.

As to this clone: The clone's antigen remains unknown. No much larger clonotype is one base removed from it; base qualities were not supplied.

The collaborating institutions used their own protocols to collect whole blood in K2EDTA tubes. For TCRbeta analysis, collaborators shipped samples as frozen whole blood, isolated PBMCs, or DNA extracted from either of those sample types. The immunoSEQ Assay, a bias-controlled multiplex PCR, was used to amplify TCRbeta CDR3 regions from genomic DNA. The published analysis was carried out like this. The number of nucleated cells in each sample was estimated by amplification of reference gene primers within the assay. Sequence reads were collapsed and filtered to measure the absolute abundance of every unique TCRbeta CDR3 rearrangement. For each sample, productive Simpson clonality was calculated as the square root of Simpson's diversity index over productive rearrangements. TCRdb provides this immuneACCESS table in a form limited to in-frame rearrangements. Some clones are lacking; in checked studies, under half of them reflect an unresolved V gene, and why the rest are absent is not known. That table gives V, J and clone size, and the DNA gave D and trimming. The sample table records around 100,000 clones; over 75% of these occur just once. The ten largest account for roughly 7.3% of the sample.

For CDR1 and CDR2, the germline V gene lists SGHRS and YFSETQ. Germline trimming amounts to 2 bases on V and 2 bases on J, with 3 as the count of junction bases outside the gene matches. Including cysteine and phenylalanine, the CDR3 has 14 amino acids. Only the CDR3 DNA is retained, 42 bases long and in frame from the first base. Source material: peripheral blood. The chain was built from TRBV5-1 and TRBJ1-1; a stretch of 7 junction bases matches TRBD1. The source is a man aged 25 to 40 in a cohort sampled during active COVID-19. The sequenced DNA: TGCGCCAGCAGCTTCCGGACAGGTAACACTGAAGCTTTCTTT. This gives the protein CASSFRTGNTEAFF.